The rows below give T cell receptor beta chains drawn from one sample of a study of blood T cell repertoires in COVID-19. Repertoires were generated with immunoSEQ multiplex PCR, while TCRdb's copy carries only in-frame clones and drops some. The table lists around 700,000 clones, about 90% of them singletons. The sample taken for sequencing was peripheral blood. The receptors were sampled from a woman younger than 35 with acute or convalescent COVID-19. Both conserved end residues are part of each CDR3. D genes are given only for firm matches. Clone sizes are given selectively: once, few, many, or a class where the clone is expanded.

d_gene: TRBD2
j_gene: TRBJ2-1
v_gene: TRBV20-1
abundance: .
CDR3nt: TGCAGTGCTAGTGGAACGGGGGGGGCCGTGGTGGGTAATGAGCAGTTCTTC
CDR3aa: CSASGTGGAVVGNEQFF

d_gene: .
j_gene: TRBJ2-7
v_gene: TRBV4-1
abundance: .
CDR3nt: TGCGCCAGCAGCCAAGAAGTAGCAGGGGTCTCCTACGAGCAGTACTTC
CDR3aa: CASSQEVAGVSYEQYF

d_gene: TRBD1
j_gene: TRBJ1-4
v_gene: TRBV4-3
abundance: .
CDR3nt: TGCGCCAGCAGCCGAGACAGGGCCTCGGGTAATGAAAAACTGTTTTTT
CDR3aa: CASSRDRASGNEKLFF

d_gene: TRBD1
j_gene: TRBJ1-1
v_gene: TRBV27
abundance: .
CDR3nt: TGTGCCAGCAGTTTAACAGGGGGGAACACTGAAGCTTTCTTT
CDR3aa: CASSLTGGNTEAFF

d_gene: TRBD1
j_gene: TRBJ1-6
v_gene: TRBV7-8
abundance: .
CDR3nt: TGTGCCAGTTCTCGGAAGGGGGCGTCGAATTCACCCCTCCACTTT
CDR3aa: CASSRKGASNSPLHF

d_gene: .
j_gene: TRBJ2-1
v_gene: TRBV18
abundance: .
CDR3nt: TGTGCCAGCTGCGGGGACAGCCCTCACAATGAGCAGTTCTTC
CDR3aa: CASCGDSPHNEQFF

d_gene: .
j_gene: TRBJ2-3
v_gene: TRBV9
abundance: .
CDR3nt: TGTGCCAGCAGCCCCCGGTCCCACACAGATACGCAGTATTTT
CDR3aa: CASSPRSHTDTQYF

d_gene: .
j_gene: TRBJ1-1
v_gene: TRBV27
abundance: once
CDR3nt: TGTGCCAGCAGTTTCCGTCACACAGGTCTTACCTTT
CDR3aa: CASSFRHTGLTF

d_gene: .
j_gene: TRBJ2-5
v_gene: TRBV5-1
abundance: .
CDR3nt: TGCGCCAGCAGCTTCTGGGGGGAAAAGACCCAGTACTTC
CDR3aa: CASSFWGEKTQYF

d_gene: TRBD1
j_gene: TRBJ1-4
v_gene: TRBV18
abundance: once
CDR3nt: TGTGCCAGCTCCCCCTTGGACAGGAGAAAAGAAAAACTGTTTTTT
CDR3aa: CASSPLDRRKEKLFF

d_gene: .
j_gene: TRBJ1-5
v_gene: TRBV7-2
abundance: .
CDR3nt: TGTGCCAGCAGCTTAGGGGCAGGGAAGGGCAGCAATCAGCCCCAGCATTTT
CDR3aa: CASSLGAGKGSNQPQHF

d_gene: .
j_gene: TRBJ2-5
v_gene: TRBV11-2
abundance: .
CDR3nt: TGTGCCAGCAGCCCGGGGACAAGCACCCAAGAGACCCAGTACTTC
CDR3aa: CASSPGTSTQETQYF

d_gene: TRBD1
j_gene: TRBJ1-2
v_gene: TRBV19
abundance: .
CDR3nt: TGTGCCAGTAGACAGGGGTCATATGGCTACACCTTC
CDR3aa: CASRQGSYGYTF

d_gene: .
j_gene: TRBJ1-2
v_gene: TRBV4-2
abundance: .
CDR3nt: TGTGCCAGCAGCCCTGGCGGTGGCTACACCTTC
CDR3aa: CASSPGGGYTF

d_gene: .
j_gene: TRBJ2-3
v_gene: TRBV5-1
abundance: .
CDR3nt: TGCGCCAGCAGCTTGAATCTAGCATTGGGGGATACGCAGTATTTT
CDR3aa: CASSLNLALGDTQYF

d_gene: .
j_gene: TRBJ2-7
v_gene: TRBV2
abundance: .
CDR3nt: TGTGCCAGCAGTGATATGGGCCCAATCTACGAGCAGTACTTC
CDR3aa: CASSDMGPIYEQYF

d_gene: TRBD1
j_gene: TRBJ1-4
v_gene: TRBV29-1
abundance: .
CDR3nt: TGCAGCGTCGCGACAGGGCGGGAAAAACTGTTTTTT
CDR3aa: CSVATGREKLFF

d_gene: .
j_gene: TRBJ1-3
v_gene: TRBV2
abundance: .
CDR3nt: TGTGCCAGCAGCTCCATCCGCAGGGAAGCATCTGGAAACACCATATATTTT
CDR3aa: CASSSIRREASGNTIYF

d_gene: .
j_gene: TRBJ1-5
v_gene: TRBV6-5
abundance: .
CDR3nt: TGTGCCAGCAGTTGGGCCACCAATCAGCCCCAGCATTTT
CDR3aa: CASSWATNQPQHF

d_gene: TRBD1
j_gene: TRBJ2-2
v_gene: TRBV5-5
abundance: .
CDR3nt: TGTGCCAGCAGCCCAAGGACAGGGTTTGGCGGGGAGCTGTTTTTT
CDR3aa: CASSPRTGFGGELFF